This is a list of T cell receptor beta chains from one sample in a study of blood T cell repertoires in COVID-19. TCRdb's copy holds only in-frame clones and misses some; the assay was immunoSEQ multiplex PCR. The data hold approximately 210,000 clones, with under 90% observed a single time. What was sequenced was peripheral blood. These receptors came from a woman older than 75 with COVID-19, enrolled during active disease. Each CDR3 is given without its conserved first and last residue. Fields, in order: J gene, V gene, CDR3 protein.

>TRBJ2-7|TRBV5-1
ASNAGTGGTGLLYEQY
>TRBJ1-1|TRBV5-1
ASSQTGNTEAF
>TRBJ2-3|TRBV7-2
ASSTRAGRTTDTQY
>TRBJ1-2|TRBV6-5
ASTETGLHGYT
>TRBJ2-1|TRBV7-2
ASSLDPPSASGGNEQF
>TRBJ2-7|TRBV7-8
ASSRAGGYEQY
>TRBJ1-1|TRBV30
AWSIMVGNPVRTEAF
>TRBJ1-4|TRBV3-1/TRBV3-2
ASSQPAQGATNEKLF
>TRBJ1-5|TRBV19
ASSIDRGGNSNQPQH
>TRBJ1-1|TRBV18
ASSNEQNTEAF
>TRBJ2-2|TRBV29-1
SVDRLAGGTNTGELF
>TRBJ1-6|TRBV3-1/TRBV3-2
ASSPLSDRGSSPLH
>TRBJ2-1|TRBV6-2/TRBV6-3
ASSLQLTDPSSYNEQF
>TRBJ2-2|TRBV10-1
ASSEPRDRGVNTGELF
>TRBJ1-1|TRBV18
ASSQTGGEAF
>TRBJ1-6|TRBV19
ASSTEGGVALH
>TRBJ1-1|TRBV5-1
ASSLVGRGSTEAF
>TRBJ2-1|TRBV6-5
ASSYSFGWSNEQF
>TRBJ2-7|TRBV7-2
ASSQNSYEQY
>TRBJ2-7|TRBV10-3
ASSGRDEQY
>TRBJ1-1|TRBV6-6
ASSLTGGLMNTEAF
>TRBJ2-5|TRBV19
ASTMGQNYQETQY
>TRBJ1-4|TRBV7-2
ASGKQGAGEKLF
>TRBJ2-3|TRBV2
ASIRGQGTDTQY
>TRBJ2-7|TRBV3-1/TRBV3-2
ASSQARTGGRYEQY
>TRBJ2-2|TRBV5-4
ASSFPSGLTTGELF
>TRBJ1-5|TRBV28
ASLDYSNQPQH
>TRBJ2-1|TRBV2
ASSSEVYSYNEQF
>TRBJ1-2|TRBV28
ASTTQGEALTNYGYT
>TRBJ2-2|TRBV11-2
ASSSKGLAPGELF
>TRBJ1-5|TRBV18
ASSPDRADSNQPQH
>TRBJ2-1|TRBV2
ASRGDSYNEQF
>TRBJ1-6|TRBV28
ASSLQERGLH
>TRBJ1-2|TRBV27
ASSPGQGGNYGYT
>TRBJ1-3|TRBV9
ASSARQGPISGNTIY
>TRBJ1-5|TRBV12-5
ASALDGGLHQPQH
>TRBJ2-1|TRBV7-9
ASTPGGRERF
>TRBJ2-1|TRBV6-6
ASSYSSEQF
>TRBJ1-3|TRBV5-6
ASSLDLGRTDTIY
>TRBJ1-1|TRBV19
ASSTGQGASGAF
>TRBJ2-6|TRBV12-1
ATTGLGANVLT
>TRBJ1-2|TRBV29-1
SVEEGDGYT
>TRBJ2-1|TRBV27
ASKGLAGGFEQF
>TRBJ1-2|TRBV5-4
ASSPGHLRGGYT
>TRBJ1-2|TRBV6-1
ASSEPQGYGYT
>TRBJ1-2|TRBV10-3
AISSGTDLYGYT
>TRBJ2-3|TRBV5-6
ASSQTGGKTDTQY
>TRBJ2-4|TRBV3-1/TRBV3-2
ASSSRDRGTNIQY